The clone carrying this T cell receptor beta chain occurred many times. The source of the sample is a study of blood T cells in healthy people across ages. V lost 6 bases, J lost 2 bases, and 8 bases stayed unmatched. Looked up from germline, CDR1 is SGHTA and CDR2 is FQGNSA. This CDR3 spans 16 amino acids. A J-beta primer mix and a sample-barcoded 5' primer were used in a second PCR of about 7 to 12 cycles. TCRdb reprocessed the 5' RACE reads via MiXCR and lists one record per CDR3 protein. The table lists more than 900,000 distinct CDR3 sequences, around 29% of them singletons. The same sample was also studied in work on T cells of mothers and their children. This second report adds: Whatever RNA was extracted went entirely into cDNA synthesis, at about 1.5 ug per 15 ul.

The V call is TRBV7-2, the J call TRBJ2-5, with 11 bases aligning to TRBD2. The sample taken for sequencing was blood. The receptor was derived from a woman aged 40 to 55 in good health. CDR3 nucleotide sequence: TGTGCCAGCAGTGGCCTAGCGGGGGGACTGCAAGAGACCCAGTACTTC. Translating it yields CASSGLAGGLQETQYF.